The clone carrying this TCR beta chain was seen a handful of times. These data come from a study of T cell repertoires in cytomegalovirus infection. Between the trimmed V and J ends, which lost 2 bases and 2 bases, there was a span of 13 bases. CDR3 length: 15 residues. Germline CDR1 is SEHNR and CDR2 is FQNEAQ (reference sequence). TCRdb reprocessed the reads via MiXCR and lists one record per CDR3 protein. The sample contains approximately 750,000 distinct CDR3 sequences, under 40% of which appear only once. The receptor was isolated from a human donor in good health (CMV status not recorded). Some clones in this sample may be carry-over from other donors' samples. The chain uses TRBV7-9 and TRBJ2-7; D unclear. Sequences were obtained from PBMCs. Written as DNA, the CDR3 is TGTGCCAGCAGCTTATCGACGGACGGTACCTACGAGCAGTACTTC. Protein product: CASSLSTDGTYEQYF.